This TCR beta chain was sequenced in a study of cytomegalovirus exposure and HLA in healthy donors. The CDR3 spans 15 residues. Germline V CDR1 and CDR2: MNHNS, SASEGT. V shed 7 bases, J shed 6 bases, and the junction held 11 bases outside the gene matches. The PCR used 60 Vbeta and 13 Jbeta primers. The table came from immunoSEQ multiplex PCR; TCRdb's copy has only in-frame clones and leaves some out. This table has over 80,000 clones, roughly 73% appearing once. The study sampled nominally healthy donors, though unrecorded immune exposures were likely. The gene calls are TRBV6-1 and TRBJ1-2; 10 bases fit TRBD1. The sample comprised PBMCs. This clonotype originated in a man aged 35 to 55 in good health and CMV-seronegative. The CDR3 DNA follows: TGTGCCAGCAACCTGGACAGGGGGATTGGAAATGGCTACACCTTC. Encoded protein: CASNLDRGIGNGYTF.